Listed below are T cell receptor beta chains from one sample, sequenced in a study of T cells in tumors after PD-1 blockade. Method: immunoSEQ multiplex PCR; TCRdb's copy keeps in-frame clones and lacks some. The table records fewer than 15,000 clones, roughly three fifths of them present only once. Material: tumor tissue, obtained before anti-PD-1 treatment. These receptors all stem from a human donor with basal cell carcinoma. Both conserved end residues are part of each CDR3. D genes are given only for firm matches. Clone size is given for some rows only: seen once, a few or many times, or a class if the clone is expanded.

d_call	v_call	j_call	clone_size	cdr3_aa	cdr3_nt
NA	TRBV25-1	TRBJ1-2	NA	CASKFGDNYGYTF	TGTGCCAGCAAATTCGGGGATAACTATGGCTACACCTTC
NA	TRBV28	TRBJ1-2	NA	CASSPPAGDYGYTF	TGTGCCAGCAGTCCCCCCGCCGGCGACTATGGCTACACCTTC
NA	TRBV7-8	TRBJ2-1	NA	CASSQDHNEQFF	TGTGCCAGCAGCCAGGACCACAATGAGCAGTTCTTC
NA	TRBV25-1	TRBJ1-2	NA	CASSDSVLRGYTF	TGTGCCAGCAGTGACAGTGTTCTGAGGGGCTACACCTTC
NA	TRBV28	TRBJ1-2	NA	CASSPRGKANYGYTF	TGTGCCAGCAGTCCGAGGGGGAAAGCTAACTATGGCTACACCTTC
NA	TRBV6-5	TRBJ1-2	few	CATQGIDYGYTF	TGTGCCACCCAGGGGATCGACTATGGCTACACCTTC
NA	TRBV2	TRBJ1-4	NA	CASSPYDISNEKLFF	TGTGCCAGCAGCCCTTACGACATCTCTAATGAAAAACTGTTTTTT
NA	TRBV6-2/TRBV6-3	TRBJ2-3	NA	CASSYGDTEEADTQYF	TGTGCCAGCAGTTACGGGGACACAGAAGAGGCAGATACGCAGTATTTT
NA	TRBV6-5	TRBJ2-5	few	CATLQETQYF	TGTGCCACCCTTCAAGAGACCCAGTACTTC
TRBD2	TRBV30	TRBJ2-3	few	CACWVAGSTDTQYF	TGTGCCTGTTGGGTAGCGGGGAGCACAGATACGCAGTATTTT
NA	TRBV9	TRBJ2-6	NA	CASSSPPEANVLTF	TGTGCCAGTTCGAGTCCTCCGGAAGCCAACGTCCTGACTTTC
NA	TRBV5-1	TRBJ2-7	NA	CASSLGGRGPYEQYF	TGCGCCAGCAGCTTGGGTGGGCGGGGGCCCTACGAGCAGTACTTC
TRBD1	TRBV5-1	TRBJ2-7	NA	CASSLSGTGGSYEQYF	TGCGCCAGCAGCTTGTCCGGGACAGGGGGCTCCTACGAGCAGTACTTC
NA	TRBV9	TRBJ1-4	NA	CASSVGVVRGESEKLFF	TGTGCCAGCAGCGTAGGAGTGGTTCGGGGGGAATCTGAAAAACTGTTTTTT
NA	TRBV12-3/TRBV12-4	TRBJ1-1	few	CASSLQGSTEAFF	TGTGCCAGCAGTTTACAGGGAAGCACTGAAGCTTTCTTT
TRBD1	TRBV19	TRBJ1-5	medium-sized	CASSKTGLGQPQHF	TGTGCCAGTAGTAAGACAGGGTTGGGTCAGCCCCAGCATTTT
TRBD1	TRBV30	TRBJ1-3	NA	CAWIKPGQGLRSAGNTIYF	TGTGCCTGGATTAAGCCGGGACAGGGGCTTCGGAGCGCTGGAAACACCATATATTTT
TRBD1	TRBV19	TRBJ2-5	NA	CASSDTGVSEETQYF	TGTGCCAGTAGCGATACAGGGGTGTCGGAGGAGACCCAGTACTTC
NA	TRBV7-9	TRBJ2-2	NA	CASSSANTGELFF	TGTGCCAGCAGCTCAGCGAACACCGGGGAGCTGTTTTTT
NA	TRBV7-2	TRBJ2-3	NA	CASSSPGLSTDTQYF	TGTGCCAGCAGCTCACCGGGGTTGAGCACAGATACGCAGTATTTT
NA	TRBV14	TRBJ2-2	few	CASSQGLQNTGELFF	TGTGCCAGCAGCCAAGGGCTCCAGAACACCGGGGAGCTGTTTTTT
NA	TRBV11-3	TRBJ1-2	NA	CASSENPGDYGYTF	TGTGCCAGCAGTGAGAACCCCGGGGACTATGGCTACACCTTC
TRBD1	TRBV5-1	TRBJ2-1	few	CASSKGQLTYNEQFF	TGCGCCAGCAGCAAGGGACAGCTCACCTACAATGAGCAGTTCTTC
NA	TRBV7-9	TRBJ1-2	medium-sized	CASSLTFPLYGYTF	TGTGCCAGCAGCTTAACCTTCCCCCTCTATGGCTACACCTTC
TRBD1	TRBV28	TRBJ1-2	NA	CASSFRIGPGGYYGYTF	TGTGCCAGCAGTTTTCGTATAGGGCCAGGGGGCTACTATGGCTACACCTTC